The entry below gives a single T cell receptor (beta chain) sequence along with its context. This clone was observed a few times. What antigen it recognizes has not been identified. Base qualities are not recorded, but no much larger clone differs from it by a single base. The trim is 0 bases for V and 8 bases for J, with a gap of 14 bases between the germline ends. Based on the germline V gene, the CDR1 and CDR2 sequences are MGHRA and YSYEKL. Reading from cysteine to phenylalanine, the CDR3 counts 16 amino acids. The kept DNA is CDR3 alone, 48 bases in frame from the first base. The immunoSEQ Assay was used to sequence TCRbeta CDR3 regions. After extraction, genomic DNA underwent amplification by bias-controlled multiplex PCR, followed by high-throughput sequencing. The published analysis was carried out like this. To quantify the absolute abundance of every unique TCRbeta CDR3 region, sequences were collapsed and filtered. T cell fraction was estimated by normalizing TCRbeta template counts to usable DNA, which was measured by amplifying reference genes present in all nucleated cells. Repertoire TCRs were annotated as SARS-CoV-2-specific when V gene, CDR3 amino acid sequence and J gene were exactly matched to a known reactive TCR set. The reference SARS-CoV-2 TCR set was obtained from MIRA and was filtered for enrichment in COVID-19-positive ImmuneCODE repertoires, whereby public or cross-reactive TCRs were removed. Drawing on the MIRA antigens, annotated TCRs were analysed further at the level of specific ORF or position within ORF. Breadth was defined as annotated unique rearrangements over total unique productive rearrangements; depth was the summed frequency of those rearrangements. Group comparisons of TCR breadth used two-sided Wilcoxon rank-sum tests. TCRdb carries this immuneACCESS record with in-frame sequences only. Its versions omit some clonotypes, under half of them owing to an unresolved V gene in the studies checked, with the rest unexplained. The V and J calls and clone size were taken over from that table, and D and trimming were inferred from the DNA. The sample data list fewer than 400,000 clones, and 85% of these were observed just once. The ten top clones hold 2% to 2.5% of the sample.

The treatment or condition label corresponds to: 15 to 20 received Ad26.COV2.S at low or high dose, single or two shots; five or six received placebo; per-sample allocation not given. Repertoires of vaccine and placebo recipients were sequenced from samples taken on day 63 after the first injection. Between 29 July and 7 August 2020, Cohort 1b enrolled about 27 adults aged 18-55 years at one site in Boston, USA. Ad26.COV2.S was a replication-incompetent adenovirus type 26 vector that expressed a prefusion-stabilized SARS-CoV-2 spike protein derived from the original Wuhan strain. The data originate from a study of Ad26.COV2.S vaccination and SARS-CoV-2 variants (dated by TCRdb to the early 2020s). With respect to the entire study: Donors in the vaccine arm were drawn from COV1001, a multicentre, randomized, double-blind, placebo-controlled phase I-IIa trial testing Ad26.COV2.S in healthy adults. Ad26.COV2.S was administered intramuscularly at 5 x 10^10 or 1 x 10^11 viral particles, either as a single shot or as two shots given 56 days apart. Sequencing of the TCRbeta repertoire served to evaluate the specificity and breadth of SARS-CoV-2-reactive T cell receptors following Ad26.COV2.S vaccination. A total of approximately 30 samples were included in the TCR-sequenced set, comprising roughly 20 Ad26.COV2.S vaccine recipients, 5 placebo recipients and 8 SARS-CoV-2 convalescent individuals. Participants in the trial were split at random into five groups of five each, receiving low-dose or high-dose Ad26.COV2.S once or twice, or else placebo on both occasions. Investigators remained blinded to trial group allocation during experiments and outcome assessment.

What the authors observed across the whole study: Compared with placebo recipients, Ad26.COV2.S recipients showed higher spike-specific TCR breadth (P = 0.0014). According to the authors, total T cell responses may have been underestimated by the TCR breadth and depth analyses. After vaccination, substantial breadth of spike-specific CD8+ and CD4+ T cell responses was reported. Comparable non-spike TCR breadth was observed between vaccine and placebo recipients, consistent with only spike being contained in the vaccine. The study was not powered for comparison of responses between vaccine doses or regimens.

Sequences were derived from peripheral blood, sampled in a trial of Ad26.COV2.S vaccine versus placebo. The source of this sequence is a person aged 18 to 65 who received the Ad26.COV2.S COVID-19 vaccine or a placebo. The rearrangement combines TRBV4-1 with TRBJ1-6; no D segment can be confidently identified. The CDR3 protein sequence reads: CASSQDPGFGDSPLHF. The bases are TGCGCCAGCAGCCAAGATCCCGGGTTTGGGGATTCACCCCTCCACTTT.